One T cell receptor beta chain is described in this entry. Its specificity is not known. The data belong to a study of cytomegalovirus exposure and HLA in healthy donors. Overall study context: There were about 86 million unique TCRs (from HLA-typed donors) in an early data release.

The primer mix had 60 Vbeta and 13 Jbeta primers. TCRdb's table, derived via immunoSEQ multiplex PCR, lists solely in-frame clones and lacks some. This sample yields about 38,000 clones, of which roughly 67% are seen a single time; roughly 18% belongs to the top ten. This CDR3 region has 15 residues. CDR1 and CDR2 from the germline V gene are LGHNA and YSLEER. J was trimmed by 4 bases and V by 4 bases; bases with no gene match: 3. Points from the study as a whole: CMV serostatus was the only immune exposure information that was available. The presence/absence work took it that sequencing depth was about the same across donors.

Material for sequencing was PBMCs. The sequence derives from a man over 45 in good health and CMV-seropositive. This chain uses TRBV4-3 with TRBJ2-7; TRBD2 aligns across 14 bases. The CDR3: CASSPRTSGGYEQYF. The DNA for the CDR3 is TGCGCCAGCAGCCCGCGGACTAGCGGGGGGTACGAGCAGTACTTC.